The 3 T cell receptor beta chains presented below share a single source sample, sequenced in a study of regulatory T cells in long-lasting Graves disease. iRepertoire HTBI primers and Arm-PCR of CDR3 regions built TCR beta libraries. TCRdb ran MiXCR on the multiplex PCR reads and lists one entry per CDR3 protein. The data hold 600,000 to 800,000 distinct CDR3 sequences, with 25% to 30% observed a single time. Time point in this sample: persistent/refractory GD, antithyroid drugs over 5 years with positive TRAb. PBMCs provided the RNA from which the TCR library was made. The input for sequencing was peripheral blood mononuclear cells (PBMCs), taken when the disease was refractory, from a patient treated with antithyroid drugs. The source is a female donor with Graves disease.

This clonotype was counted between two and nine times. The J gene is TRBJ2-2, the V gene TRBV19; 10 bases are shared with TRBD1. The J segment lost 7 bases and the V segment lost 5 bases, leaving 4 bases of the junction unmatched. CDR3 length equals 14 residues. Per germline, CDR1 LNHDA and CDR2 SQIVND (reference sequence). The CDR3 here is CASSGTGDGGELFF. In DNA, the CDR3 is TGTGCCAGTAGTGGGACAGGGGACGGCGGGGAGCTGTTTTTT.

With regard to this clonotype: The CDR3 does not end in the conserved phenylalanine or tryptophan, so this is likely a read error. CDR3 sequence reads: CASSLSRTFRYGYTL. In nucleotides, the CDR3 is TGTGCCAGCAGTTTATCGAGGACGTTTCGCTATGGCTACACCCTC. The chain has TRBV27 and TRBJ1-2; D is ambiguous. Germline CDR1 is MNHEY and CDR2 is SMNVEV (reference sequence). Trimming removed 0 bases from V and 4 bases from J, with 12 bases in between. The CDR3 consists of 15 residues.

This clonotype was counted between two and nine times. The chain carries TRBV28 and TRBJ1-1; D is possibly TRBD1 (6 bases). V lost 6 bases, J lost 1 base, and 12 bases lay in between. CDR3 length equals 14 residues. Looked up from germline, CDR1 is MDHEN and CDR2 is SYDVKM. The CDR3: CASRQGGGNTEAFF. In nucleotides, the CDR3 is TGTGCCAGCAGGCAGGGAGGGGGGAACACTGAAGCTTTCTTT.